One T cell receptor (beta chain) is described in this entry. The sample comes from a study of T cells in localized non-small cell lung cancer. Libraries were prepared by immunoSEQ multiplex PCR; TCRdb keeps only in-frame clonotypes and omits some of them. This sample has tens of thousands of clones, with about nine tenths found just once. Germline assignment: CDR1 SGDLS and CDR2 YYNGEE. Trimming stripped 1 base from V and 4 bases from J, with 13 bases between. This CDR3 has 15 amino acids. The material sequenced was peripheral blood, taken before any cancer treatment. This rearrangement joins TRBV9 to TRBJ2-3; D is uncertain. The origin of this receptor is a male donor aged 60 or over with stage III squamous cell lung carcinoma. Here the CDR3 reads CASSVWVSAADTQYF. The CDR3 coding sequence is TGTGCCAGCAGCGTATGGGTCTCGGCTGCAGATACGCAGTATTTT.